This T cell receptor (beta chain) derives from a study of cytomegalovirus exposure and HLA in healthy donors. Study-level points and caveats: Reportedly, fewer N-insertions than the 666-donor mean appeared in an Asian-associated ancestry cluster in a later analysis.

Vbeta (60) and Jbeta (13) primers were used in the PCR. TCRdb's table, derived via immunoSEQ multiplex PCR, lists solely in-frame clones and lacks some. The sample shows around 120,000 clones, roughly 80% of them seen only once. On this clone: Its antigen remains unidentified.

The sequenced sample was PBMCs. The receptor was derived from a man between 25 and 39 years old in good health and CMV-seronegative.

The CDR3 coding sequence is TGCGCCAGCAGCGGACTAGCAATATGGAATTCCGAGCAGTACTTC. This encodes CASSGLAIWNSEQYF. The chain uses TRBV5-1 and TRBJ2-5; 8 positions match TRBD2. The J call is uncertain, as TRBJ2-7 better fits the DNA end. The germline CDR1 and CDR2 sequences are SGHRS and YFSETQ. The CDR3 has 15 amino acids.